The 23 T cell receptor beta chains below were found in one sample sequenced in a study of T cell repertoires in aging, cancer and after chemotherapy. Peripheral blood genomic DNA, not sorted cells or RNA, was the template. TRB rearrangements spanning V, D and J were amplified using mixed TRB-A/B primers. Each CDR3 protein gets one entry after TCRdb re-called the multiplex PCR reads with MiXCR. The table shows 390 or so distinct CDR3 sequences, with about 85% occurring only once. Source material: blood. Receptor source: a human donor with a solid tumor.

This clonotype has just a few counts. The chain is built from TRBV6-5 and TRBJ2-2; 8 nucleotides match TRBD1. Germline CDR1 and CDR2: MNHEY and SVGAGI. V was pared by 5 bases and J by 7 bases, with 3 bases of the junction left unmatched. This CDR3 region has 13 residues. The chain's CDR3 is CASSAGGRGELFF. CDR3 coding DNA: TGTGCCAGCAGTGCAGGGGGCCGCGGGGAGCTGTTTTTT.

By its share, this clonotype is hyperexpanded. The chain employs TRBV28 and TRBJ2-3; 7 nucleotides agree with TRBD2. The V gene's germline CDR1 is MDHEN and CDR2 SYDVKM. V was pared by 4 bases and J by 2 bases, with 9 bases of the junction left unmatched. This CDR3 is built from 16 residues. CDR3 nucleotides: TGTGCCAGCAGTTACTCCGCGGGGGTAATCACAGATACGCAGTATTTT. It yields the protein CASSYSAGVITDTQYF.

The J gene is TRBJ1-2, the V gene TRBV20-1; 7 nucleotides align to TRBD1. The CDR3 runs to 19 residues. The V segment lost 0 bases and the J segment 8 bases; nucleotides outside the gene matches: 24. Germline CDR1 reads DFQATT; CDR2 reads SNEGSKA (reference sequence). DNA of the CDR3: TGCAGTGCTAGAGATGGGGGAGGGAGGGGGCTAGACCCGGGTAGGGGCTACACCTTC. Its translation is CSARDGGGRGLDPGRGYTF.

This chain links TRBV11-1 with TRBJ2-1; weak D call: TRBD1 (5 bases). Trimming shortened V by 2 bases and J by 7 bases, and 12 bases separated the two germline ends. The CDR3 contains 14 residues. Germline V gene lookup returns CDR1 SGHAT and CDR2 FQDESV (reference sequence). This CDR3 reads CASSLPGPVNEQFF. The CDR3 DNA follows: TGTGCCAGCAGCTTACCAGGGCCGGTGAATGAGCAGTTCTTC.

The CDR3 here is CASSYSDLGQAYEQYF. The CDR3 DNA is TGTGCCAGCAGTTACAGCGACCTAGGACAGGCCTACGAGCAGTACTTC. The V gene is TRBV6-6, the J gene TRBJ2-7; 7 bases line up with TRBD1. V gave up 2 bases and J gave up 2 bases; unmatched junction bases: 9. This CDR3 spans 16 amino acids. Germline assignment: CDR1 MNHNY and CDR2 SVGAGI (reference sequence).

This chain joins TRBV20-1 and TRBJ2-5, with TRBD2 as a possible D gene (6 bases). V gave up 1 base and J gave up 5 bases, with 14 bases separating them. The CDR3 runs to 14 residues. In germline, CDR1 is DFQATT, CDR2 SNEGSKA (reference sequence). CDR3 nucleotide sequence: TGCAGTGCTAGAGGCCCTAGGGAGGAGGAGACCCAGTACTTC. Its protein is CSARGPREEETQYF.

The chain has TRBV21-1 and TRBJ2-7; the D call TRBD1 from the table was never checked on the DNA. TRBV21-1 is termed a pseudogene. The CDR3 length is 18 residues. The CDR3 nucleotides are TGTGCCAGCAGCATACAAAGTTTGATACAGGGGCGCTTGAGAGTAAAGTACTTC. Protein sequence: CASSIQSLIQGRLRVKYF.

This sequence joins TRBV7-2 and TRBJ2-1; 7 nucleotides line up with TRBD1. Per germline, CDR1 SGHTA and CDR2 FQGNSA. After removal of 1 base from V and 9 bases from J, the junction contained 21 bases not matched to a gene. The CDR3 has 19 amino acids. CDR3 amino acids: CASSLGQPGTVKNSPEQFF. CDR3 DNA: TGTGCCAGCAGCTTAGGGCAACCCGGGACAGTCAAGAATTCCCCTGAGCAGTTCTTC.

This chain joins TRBV6-5 and TRBJ1-1; D is undetermined. The germline V gene has CDR1 MNHEY and CDR2 SVGAGI. This CDR3 comprises 13 residues. Between the trimmed V and J ends, which lost 0 bases and 8 bases, there was a span of 10 bases. The DNA of the CDR3 is TGTGCCAGCAGTTACTCTAGGGAGGCAGAAGCTTTCTTT. It encodes CASSYSREAEAFF.

This chain links TRBV11-2 with TRBJ2-1; 8 bases fit TRBD2. The CDR3 covers 16 residues. V shed 5 bases and J 9 bases; nucleotides not matched to a gene: 15. Germline V gene sequence: CDR1 SGHAT, CDR2 FQNNGV. DNA for the CDR3: TGTGCCAGCAGCATCCCCGGAGGCGGGGGGTTACGTGAGCAGTTCTTC. Translated: CASSIPGGGGLREQFF. The variable domain in full, completed from reference TRBV11-2 and TRBJ2-1, reads EAGVAQSPRYKIIEKRQSVAFWCNPISGHATLYWYQQILGQGPKLLIQFQNNGVVDDSQLPKDRFSAERLKGVDSTLKIQPAKLEDSAVYLCASSIPGGGGLREQFFGPGTRLTVL.

V gene TRBV11-2 combines with J gene TRBJ2-2; TRBD2 agrees at 9 bases. Germline lookup yields CDR1 SGHAT and CDR2 FQNNGV. The CDR3 runs 14 residues. V dropped 8 bases and J dropped 3; count of bases not matched to a gene: 4. The CDR3 bases are TGTGCCAGCGGCAGCGGGGGGTACACCGGGGAGCTGTTTTTT. It yields the protein CASGSGGYTGELFF.

This rearrangement joins TRBV19 to TRBJ2-6; the D is unclear. The germline V gene encodes CDR1 LNHDA and CDR2 SQIVND (reference sequence). V was clipped by 5 bases and J by 1 base, with 3 bases between them. The CDR3 runs 13 residues. Here the CDR3 reads CASSESGANVLTF. CDR3 nucleotide sequence: TGTGCCAGTAGTGAATCTGGGGCCAACGTCCTGACTTTC.

The count of this clonotype is one. This rearrangement joins TRBV7-2 to TRBJ2-1, with a possible D match to TRBD2 (6 bases). V was trimmed by 7 bases and J by 4 bases, leaving 14 bases between them. The germline gives CDR1 SGHTA, CDR2 FQGNSA. The CDR3 covers 14 residues. The CDR3 sequence is CASTLWGDYNEQFF. CDR3 DNA: TGTGCCAGCACCCTTTGGGGGGATTACAATGAGCAGTTCTTC.

In its sample, this clonotype was seen a few times. The V call is TRBV4-2, the J call TRBJ1-1, with D uncertain. Germline V CDR1 and CDR2: LGHNA, YNFKEQ. V gave up 5 bases and J gave up 11 bases, with 15 bases separating them. The CDR3 contains 12 residues. This CDR3 reads CASSFGNSIAFF. The CDR3 nucleotides read TGTGCCAGCAGCTTCGGTAACAGCATCGCTTTCTTT.

This chain joins TRBV6-6 and TRBJ2-7, with D possibly matching TRBD1 (6 bases). The CDR3 is 12 amino acids. V was pared by 5 bases and J by 5 bases, with 10 bases between. The germline V gene encodes CDR1 MNHNY and CDR2 SVGAGI (reference sequence). CDR3 DNA: TGTGCCAGCAGTGCACAGGGTAACGAGCAGTACTTC. Translated: CASSAQGNEQYF.

This chain links TRBV27 with TRBJ1-5; D gene ambiguous. The CDR3 loop spans 15 amino acids. CDR1 and CDR2 (germline): MNHEY, SMNVEV (reference sequence). Trimming pared 6 bases from V and 0 bases from J, leaving 12 bases between. CDR3: CASRTRRDSNQPQHF. Here the CDR3 DNA reads TGTGCCAGCAGGACGCGACGGGATAGCAATCAGCCCCAGCATTTT.

The V and J genes are TRBV21-1 and TRBJ1-5. TRBV21-1 is reported as a pseudogene. The CDR3 is 16 residues long. CDR3 amino acids: CASSPPGEGGNQPQHF. The CDR3 coding sequence is TGTGCCAGCTCACCACCAGGGGAGGGGGGCAATCAGCCCCAGCATTTT.

This clonotype was counted a single time. This chain joins TRBV28 and TRBJ1-5; no firm D call. Germline V gene lookup returns CDR1 MDHEN and CDR2 SYDVKM. This CDR3 is built from 16 residues. Trimming shortened V by 1 base and J by 0 bases, and 10 bases separated the two germline ends. This chain's CDR3 is CASSLLYGVSNQPQHF. CDR3 coding DNA: TGTGCCAGCAGTTTATTGTACGGAGTTAGCAATCAGCCCCAGCATTTT.

This rearrangement joins TRBV29-1 to TRBJ2-7; D perhaps matches TRBD2 (6 bases). Germline V CDR1 and CDR2: SQVTM, ANQGSEA. The CDR3 has 16 amino acids. Trimming pared 6 bases from V and 2 bases from J, leaving 23 bases between. The CDR3 nucleotides read TGCAGCGTGGGAGGACGAACCCTAGCGTCTCCCTACGAGCAGTACTTC. As protein: CSVGGRTLASPYEQYF.

The chain is built from TRBV5-1 and TRBJ1-1; D is uncertain. The CDR3 runs 11 residues. Trimming cost V 3 bases and J 8 bases, with 8 bases left between them. Looked up from germline, CDR1 is SGHRS and CDR2 is YFSETQ. DNA for the CDR3: TGCGCCAGCAGCTACGGGGTCGAAGCTTTCTTT. Its protein is CASSYGVEAFF.

The J gene is TRBJ2-5, the V gene TRBV29-1; weak D call: TRBD1 (6 bases). Trimming left V 6 bases short and J 1 base short, with 12 bases between. CDR1 is SQVTM, CDR2 ANQGSEA, per germline. CDR3 length: 13 residues. The CDR3, as DNA: TGCAGCGTCGCCGGACAGTCCCAAGAGACCCAGTACTTC. It yields the protein CSVAGQSQETQYF.

This chain uses TRBV11-3 with TRBJ1-2; 9 nucleotides match TRBD1. Germline V gene sequence: CDR1 SGHNT, CDR2 YENEEA. The CDR3 is made up of 13 amino acids. The V segment lost 6 bases and the J segment 4 bases; nucleotides outside the gene matches: 3. In DNA, the CDR3 is TGTGCCAGCAGTGCGACAGGGGGCTATGGCTACACCTTC. Translating gives CASSATGGYGYTF.

This rearrangement joins TRBV6-5 to TRBJ2-5, with D possibly matching TRBD1 (6 bases). CDR3 size: 11 residues. Germline V lookup: CDR1 MNHEY, CDR2 SVGAGI. V lost 10 bases and J lost 5, with 11 bases in between. The CDR3 nucleotides are TGTGCCACCCGACAGGCTGAGACCCAGTACTTC. Its translation is CATRQAETQYF.